This T cell receptor beta chain was documented in a study of blood T cell repertoires in COVID-19. The cohort comprised adults aged about 18 to 100 years residing in about two dozen US areas. V was cut by 4 bases and J by 5 bases, with 21 bases left in between. From germline, CDR1 is SGHAT and CDR2 FQNNGV. This CDR3 has 16 residues. How the authors handled the data: Amplification of reference gene primers was used by the study to estimate nucleated cell counts. TCRdb's table, derived via immunoSEQ multiplex PCR, lists solely in-frame clones and lacks some. The V and J calls and clone size were taken over from that table, and D and trimming were inferred from the DNA. The sample holds roughly 380,000 clones, roughly 90% seen once.

The sequencing sample was made of PBMCs or T cells enriched from blood (not recorded which). The TCR originated in a woman in her 30s who had been exposed to COVID-19. The V and J genes are TRBV11-2 and TRBJ2-7, with D possibly matching TRBD2 (5 bases). CDR3 sequence (DNA): TGTGCCAGCAGCTATCCGACCTCCGGGGAGACCCACGAGCAGTACTTC. This sequence encodes CASSYPTSGETHEQYF.